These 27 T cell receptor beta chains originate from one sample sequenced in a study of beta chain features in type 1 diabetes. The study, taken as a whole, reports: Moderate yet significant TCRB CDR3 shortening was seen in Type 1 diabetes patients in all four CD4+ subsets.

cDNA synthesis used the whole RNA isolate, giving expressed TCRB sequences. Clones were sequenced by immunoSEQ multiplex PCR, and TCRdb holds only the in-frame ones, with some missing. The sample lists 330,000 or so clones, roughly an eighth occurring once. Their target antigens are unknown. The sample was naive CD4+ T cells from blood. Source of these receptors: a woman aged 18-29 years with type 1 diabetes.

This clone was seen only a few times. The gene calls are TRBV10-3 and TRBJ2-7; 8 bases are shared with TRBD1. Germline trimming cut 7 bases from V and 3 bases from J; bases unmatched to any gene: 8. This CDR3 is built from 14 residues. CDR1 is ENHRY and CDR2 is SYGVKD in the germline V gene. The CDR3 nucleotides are TGTGCCATCAACCCGACAGGGACAGGCTACGAGCAGTACTTC. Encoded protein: CAINPTGTGYEQYF.

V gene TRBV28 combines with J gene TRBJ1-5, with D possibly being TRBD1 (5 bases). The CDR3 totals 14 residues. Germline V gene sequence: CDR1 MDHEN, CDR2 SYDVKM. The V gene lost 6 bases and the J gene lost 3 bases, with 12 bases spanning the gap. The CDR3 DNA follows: TGTGCCAGCAGCATACAGGCTAACAATCAGCCCCAGCATTTT. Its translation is CASSIQANNQPQHF.

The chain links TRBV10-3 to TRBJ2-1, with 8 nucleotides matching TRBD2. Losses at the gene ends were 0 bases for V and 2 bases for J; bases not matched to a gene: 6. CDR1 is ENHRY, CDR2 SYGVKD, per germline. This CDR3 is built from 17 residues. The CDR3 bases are TGTGCCATCAGTGAGTCGATCTTACTAGCGGCCTACAATGAGCAGTTCTTC. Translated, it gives CAISESILLAAYNEQFF.

This CDR3 is CASRPGQGNNQPQHF. The CDR3 coding sequence is TGTGCCAGCCGTCCAGGACAGGGCAACAATCAGCCCCAGCATTTT. V is TRBV27 and J is TRBJ1-5; 8 bases are a match to TRBD1. Germline loops: CDR1 MNHEY, CDR2 SMNVEV (reference sequence). Trimming took 8 bases from V and 3 from J; bases not matched to a gene: 9. The CDR3 length is 15 residues.

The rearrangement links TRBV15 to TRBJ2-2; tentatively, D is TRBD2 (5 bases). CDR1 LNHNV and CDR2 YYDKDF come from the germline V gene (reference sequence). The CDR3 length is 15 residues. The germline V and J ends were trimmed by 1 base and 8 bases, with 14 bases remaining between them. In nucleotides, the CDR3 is TGTGCCACCAGCAGAGCCGCCGGCCTAGCTGGGGAGCTGTTTTTT. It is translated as CATSRAAGLAGELFF.

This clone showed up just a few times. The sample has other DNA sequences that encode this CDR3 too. The CDR3 loop is CASSEQGTETQYF. CDR3 coding DNA: TGTGCCAGCAGTGAACAGGGGACGGAGACCCAGTACTTC. The gene calls are TRBV9 and TRBJ2-5; 7 bases agree with TRBD1. The CDR3 loop spans 13 amino acids. J lost 5 bases, V lost 5 bases, and 6 bases had no gene match. The germline V gene has CDR1 SGDLS and CDR2 YYNGEE.

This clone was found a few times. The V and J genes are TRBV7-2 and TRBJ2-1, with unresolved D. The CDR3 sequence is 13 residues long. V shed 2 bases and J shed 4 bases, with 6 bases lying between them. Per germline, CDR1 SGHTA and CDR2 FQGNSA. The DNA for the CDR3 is TGTGCCAGCAGCTTACAGGTTTACAATGAGCAGTTCTTC. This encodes CASSLQVYNEQFF. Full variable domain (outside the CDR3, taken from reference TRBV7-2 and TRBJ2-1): GAGVSQSPSNKVTEKGKDVELRCDPISGHTALYWYRQSLGQGLEFLIYFQGNSAPDKSGLPSDRFSAERTGGSVSTLTIQRTQQEDSAVYLCASSLQVYNEQFFGPGTRLTVL.

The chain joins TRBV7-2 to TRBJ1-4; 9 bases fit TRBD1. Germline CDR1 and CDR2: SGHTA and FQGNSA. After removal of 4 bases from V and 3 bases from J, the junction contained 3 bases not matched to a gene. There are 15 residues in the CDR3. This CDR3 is CASSSGQGSNEKLFF. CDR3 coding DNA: TGTGCCAGCAGCTCAGGACAGGGGTCTAATGAAAAACTGTTTTTT.

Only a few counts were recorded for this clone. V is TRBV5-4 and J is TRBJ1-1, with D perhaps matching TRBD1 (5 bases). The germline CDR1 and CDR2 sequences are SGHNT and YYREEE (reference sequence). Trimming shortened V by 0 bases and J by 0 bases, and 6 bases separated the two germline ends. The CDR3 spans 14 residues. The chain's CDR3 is CASSLGTMNTEAFF. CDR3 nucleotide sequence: TGTGCCAGCAGCTTGGGGACAATGAACACTGAAGCTTTCTTT.

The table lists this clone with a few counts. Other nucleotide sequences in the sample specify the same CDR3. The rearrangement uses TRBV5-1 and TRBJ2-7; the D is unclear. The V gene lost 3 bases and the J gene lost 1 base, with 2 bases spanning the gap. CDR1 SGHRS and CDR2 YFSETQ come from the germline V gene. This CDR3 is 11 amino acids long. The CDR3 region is CASSSSYEQYF. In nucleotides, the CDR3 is TGCGCCAGCAGCTCTTCCTACGAGCAGTACTTC. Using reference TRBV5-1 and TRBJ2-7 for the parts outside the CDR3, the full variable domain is KAGVTQTPRYLIKTRGQQVTLSCSPISGHRSVSWYQQTPGQGLQFLFEYFSETQRNKGNFPGRFSGRQFSNSRSEMNVSTLELGDSALYLCASSSSYEQYFGPGTRLTVT.

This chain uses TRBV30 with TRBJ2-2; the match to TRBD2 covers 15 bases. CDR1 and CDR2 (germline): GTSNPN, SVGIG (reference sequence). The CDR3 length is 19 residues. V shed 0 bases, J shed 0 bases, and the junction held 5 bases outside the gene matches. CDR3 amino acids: CAWSVWGLAGGANTGELFF. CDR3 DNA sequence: TGTGCCTGGAGTGTATGGGGACTAGCGGGAGGCGCGAACACCGGGGAGCTGTTTTTT.

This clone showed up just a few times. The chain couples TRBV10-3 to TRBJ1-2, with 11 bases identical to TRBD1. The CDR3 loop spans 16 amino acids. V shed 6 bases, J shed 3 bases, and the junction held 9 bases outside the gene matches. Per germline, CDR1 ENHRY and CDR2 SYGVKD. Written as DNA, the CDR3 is TGTGCCATCAGCCTTGACGGACAGGGGGCTCACTATGGCTACACCTTC. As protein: CAISLDGQGAHYGYTF.

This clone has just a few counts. The chain's CDR3 is CASSVDGDTDTQYF. In nucleotides, the CDR3 is TGTGCCAGCAGCGTAGACGGGGACACAGATACGCAGTATTTT. The chain is built from TRBV9 and TRBJ2-3, with D tentatively TRBD2 (5 bases). The CDR3 spans 14 residues. V lost 0 bases to trimming and J lost 2 bases, with 7 bases between them. The germline CDR1 and CDR2 sequences are SGDLS and YYNGEE.

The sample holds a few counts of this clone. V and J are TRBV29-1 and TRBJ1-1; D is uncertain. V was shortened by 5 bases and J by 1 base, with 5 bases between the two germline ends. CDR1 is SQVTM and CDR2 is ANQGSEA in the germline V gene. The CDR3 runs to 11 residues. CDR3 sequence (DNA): TGCAGCGTTCAACAGAACACTGAAGCTTTCTTT. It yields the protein CSVQQNTEAFF.

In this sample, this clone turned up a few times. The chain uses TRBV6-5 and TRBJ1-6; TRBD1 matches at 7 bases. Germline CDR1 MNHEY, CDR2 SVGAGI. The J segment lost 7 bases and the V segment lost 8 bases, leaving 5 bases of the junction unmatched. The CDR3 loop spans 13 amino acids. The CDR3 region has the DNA TGTGCCAGCGGGGACAGACACAATTCACCCCTCCACTTT. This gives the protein CASGDRHNSPLHF.

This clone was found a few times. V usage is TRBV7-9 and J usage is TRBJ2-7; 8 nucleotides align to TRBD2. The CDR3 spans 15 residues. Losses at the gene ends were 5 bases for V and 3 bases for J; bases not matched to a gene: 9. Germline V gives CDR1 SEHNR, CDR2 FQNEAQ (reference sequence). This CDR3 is CASSPPGGPIYEQYF. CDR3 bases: TGTGCCAGCAGCCCTCCGGGGGGGCCGATCTACGAGCAGTACTTC.

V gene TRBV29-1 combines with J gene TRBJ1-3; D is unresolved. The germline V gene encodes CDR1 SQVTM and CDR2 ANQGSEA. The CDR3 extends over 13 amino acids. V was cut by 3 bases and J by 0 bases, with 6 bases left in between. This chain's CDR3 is CSVDPVSGNTIYF. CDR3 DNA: TGCAGCGTTGACCCCGTCTCTGGAAACACCATATATTTT. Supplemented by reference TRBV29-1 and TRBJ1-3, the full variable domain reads SAVISQKPSRDICQRGTSLTIQCQVDSQVTMMFWYRQQPGQSLTLIATANQGSEATYESGFVIDKFPISRPNLTFSTLTVSNMSPEDSSIYLCSVDPVSGNTIYFGEGSWLTVV.

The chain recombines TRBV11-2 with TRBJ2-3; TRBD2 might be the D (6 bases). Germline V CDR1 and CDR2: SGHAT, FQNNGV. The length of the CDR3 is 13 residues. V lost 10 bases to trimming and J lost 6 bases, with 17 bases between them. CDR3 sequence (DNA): TGTGCCACCGAGGACTACCTCTTGGATACGCAGTATTTT. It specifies CATEDYLLDTQYF.

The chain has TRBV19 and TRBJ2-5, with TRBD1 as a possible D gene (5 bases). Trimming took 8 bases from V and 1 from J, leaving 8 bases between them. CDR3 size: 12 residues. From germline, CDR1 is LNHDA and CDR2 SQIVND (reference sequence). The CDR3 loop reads CASSDSQETQYF. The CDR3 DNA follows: TGTGCCAGTTCAGACAGCCAAGAGACCCAGTACTTC.

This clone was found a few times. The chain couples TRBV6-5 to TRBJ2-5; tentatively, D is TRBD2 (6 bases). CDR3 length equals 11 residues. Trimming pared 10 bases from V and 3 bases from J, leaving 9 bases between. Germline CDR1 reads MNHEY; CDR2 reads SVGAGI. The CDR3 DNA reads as TGTGCCATCGGGACTGAAGAGACCCAGTACTTC. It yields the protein CAIGTEETQYF.

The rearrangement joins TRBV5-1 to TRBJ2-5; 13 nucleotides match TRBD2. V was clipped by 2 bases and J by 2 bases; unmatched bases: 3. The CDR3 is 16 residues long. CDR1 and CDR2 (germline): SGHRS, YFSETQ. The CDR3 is CASSFGLAGDQETQYF. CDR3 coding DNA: TGCGCCAGCAGCTTTGGACTAGCGGGGGATCAAGAGACCCAGTACTTC.

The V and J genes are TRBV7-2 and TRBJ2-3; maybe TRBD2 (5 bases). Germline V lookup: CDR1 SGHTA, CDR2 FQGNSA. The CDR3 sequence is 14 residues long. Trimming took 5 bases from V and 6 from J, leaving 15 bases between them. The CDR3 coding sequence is TGTGCCAGCAGCGGACTTTGGGAGTTGGATACGCAGTATTTT. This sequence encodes CASSGLWELDTQYF.

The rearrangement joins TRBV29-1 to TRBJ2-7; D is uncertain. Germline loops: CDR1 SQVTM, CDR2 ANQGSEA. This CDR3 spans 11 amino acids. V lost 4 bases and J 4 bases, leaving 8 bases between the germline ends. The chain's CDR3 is CSVVETYEQYF. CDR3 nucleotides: TGCAGCGTTGTGGAGACGTACGAGCAGTACTTC.

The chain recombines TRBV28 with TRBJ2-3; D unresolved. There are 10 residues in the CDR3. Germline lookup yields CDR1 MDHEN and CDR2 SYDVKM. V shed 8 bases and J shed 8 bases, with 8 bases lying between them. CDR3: CASGSTTQYF. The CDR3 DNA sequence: TGTGCCAGCGGCTCCACTACGCAGTATTTT.

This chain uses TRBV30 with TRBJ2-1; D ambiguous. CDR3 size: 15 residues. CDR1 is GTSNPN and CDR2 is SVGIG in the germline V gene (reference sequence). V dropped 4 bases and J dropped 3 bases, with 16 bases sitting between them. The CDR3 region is CAWTRDFDFYNEQFF. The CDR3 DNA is TGTGCCTGGACCAGAGACTTTGATTTCTACAATGAGCAGTTCTTC.

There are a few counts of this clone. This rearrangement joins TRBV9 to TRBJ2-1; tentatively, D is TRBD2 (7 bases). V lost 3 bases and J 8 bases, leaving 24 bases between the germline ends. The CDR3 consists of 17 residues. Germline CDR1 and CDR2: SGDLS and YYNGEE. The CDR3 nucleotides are TGTGCCAGCAGCGCGAGGGGGGGTGGTTGGGGGACATATGAGCAGTTCTTC. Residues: CASSARGGGWGTYEQFF.

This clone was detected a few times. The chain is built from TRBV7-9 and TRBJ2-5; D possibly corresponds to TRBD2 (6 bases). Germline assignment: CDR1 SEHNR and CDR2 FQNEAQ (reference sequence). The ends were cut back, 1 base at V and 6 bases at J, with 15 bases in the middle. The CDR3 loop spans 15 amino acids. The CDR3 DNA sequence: TGTGCCAGCAGCTTAGATGGGTCGGGGGTGAAGACCCAGTACTTC. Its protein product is CASSLDGSGVKTQYF.